This T cell receptor (beta chain) comes out of a study of blood T cell repertoires in COVID-19. On the study more broadly: Donors in the United States, Italy and Spain gave samples during acute or convalescent COVID-19. Sources were T cells, B-cell-depleted T cells, or PBMCs; the material itself was cDNA or gDNA.

In the original workflow: Nucleated cell number was recorded as an estimate derived from reference gene primer amplification. TCRdb's table, derived via immunoSEQ multiplex PCR, lists solely in-frame clones and lacks some. V, J and clone size are taken as reported in that table, and D and trimming were inferred from the DNA itself. This sample has around 95,000 clones; about nine tenths occur once, and the top ten carry 5% to 5.5%. The CDR3 is 14 amino acids. V was pared by 2 bases and J by 3 bases, with 10 bases between. Germline V gene lookup returns CDR1 SGHAT and CDR2 FQNNGV. The clonotype was recovered from a man aged 45-60 years with acute or convalescent COVID-19. This sequence joins TRBV11-2 and TRBJ1-2; no firm D call. The sequenced sample consisted of peripheral blood. CDR3 in amino acids: CASSLLGGHYGYTF. The CDR3 DNA sequence: TGTGCCAGCAGCTTACTTGGAGGACACTATGGCTACACCTTC.